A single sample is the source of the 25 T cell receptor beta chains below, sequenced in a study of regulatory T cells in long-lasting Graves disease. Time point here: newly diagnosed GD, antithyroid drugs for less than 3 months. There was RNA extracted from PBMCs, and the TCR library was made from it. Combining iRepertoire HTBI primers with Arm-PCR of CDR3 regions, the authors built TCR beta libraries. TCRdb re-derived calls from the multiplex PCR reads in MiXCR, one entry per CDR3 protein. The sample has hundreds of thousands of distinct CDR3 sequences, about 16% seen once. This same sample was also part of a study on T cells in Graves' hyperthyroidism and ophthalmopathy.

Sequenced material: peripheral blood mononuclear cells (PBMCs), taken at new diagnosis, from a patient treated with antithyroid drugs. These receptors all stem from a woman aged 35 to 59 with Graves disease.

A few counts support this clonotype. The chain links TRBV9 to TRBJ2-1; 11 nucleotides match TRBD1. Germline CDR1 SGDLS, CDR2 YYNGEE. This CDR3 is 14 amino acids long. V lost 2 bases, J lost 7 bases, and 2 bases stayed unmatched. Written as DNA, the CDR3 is TGTGCCAGCAGCGTCGGGACAGGGGGTAATGAGCAGTTCTTC. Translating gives CASSVGTGGNEQFF.

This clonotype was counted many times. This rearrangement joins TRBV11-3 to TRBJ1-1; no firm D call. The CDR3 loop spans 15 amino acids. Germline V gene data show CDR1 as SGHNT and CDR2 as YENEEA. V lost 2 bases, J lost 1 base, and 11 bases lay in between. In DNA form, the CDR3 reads TGTGCCAGCAGCTTAATAGGACCCTCGAACACTGAAGCTTTCTTT. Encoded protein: CASSLIGPSNTEAFF. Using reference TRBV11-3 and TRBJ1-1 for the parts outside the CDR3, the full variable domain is EAGVVQSPRYKIIEKKQPVAFWCNPISGHNTLYWYLQNLGQGPELLIRYENEEAVDDSQLPKDRFSAERLKGVDSTLKIQPAELGDSAVYLCASSLIGPSNTEAFFGQGTRLTVV.

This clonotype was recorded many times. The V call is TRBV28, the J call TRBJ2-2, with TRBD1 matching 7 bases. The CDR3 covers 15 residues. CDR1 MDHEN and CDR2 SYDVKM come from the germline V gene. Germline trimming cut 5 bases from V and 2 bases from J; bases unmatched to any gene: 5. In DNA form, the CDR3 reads TGTGCCAGCAGTAAGGACAGGCCAAACACCGGGGAGCTGTTTTTT. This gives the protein CASSKDRPNTGELFF. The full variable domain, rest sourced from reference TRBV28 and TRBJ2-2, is DVKVTQSSRYLVKRTGEKVFLECVQDMDHENMFWYRQDPGLGLRLIYFSYDVKMKEKGDIPEGYSVSREKKERFSLILESASTNQTSMYLCASSKDRPNTGELFFGEGSRLTVL.

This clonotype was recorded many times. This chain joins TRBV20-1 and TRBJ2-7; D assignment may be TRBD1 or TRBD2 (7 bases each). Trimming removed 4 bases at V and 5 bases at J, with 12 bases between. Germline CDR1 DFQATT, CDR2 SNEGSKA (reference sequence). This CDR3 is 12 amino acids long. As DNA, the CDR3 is TGCAGTGCTACCAGGGGGGGCAACGAGCAGTACTTC. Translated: CSATRGGNEQYF.

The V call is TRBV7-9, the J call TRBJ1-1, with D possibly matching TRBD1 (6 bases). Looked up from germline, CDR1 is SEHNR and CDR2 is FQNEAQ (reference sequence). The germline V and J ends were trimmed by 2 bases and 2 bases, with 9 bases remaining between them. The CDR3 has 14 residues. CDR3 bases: TGTGCCAGCAGCTTACCCGGGACAAACACTGAAGCTTTCTTT. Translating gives CASSLPGTNTEAFF.

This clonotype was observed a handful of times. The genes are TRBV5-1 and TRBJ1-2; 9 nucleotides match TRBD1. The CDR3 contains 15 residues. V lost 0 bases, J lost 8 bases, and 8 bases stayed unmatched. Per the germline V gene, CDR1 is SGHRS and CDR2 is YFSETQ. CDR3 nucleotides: TGCGCCAGCAGCTTGGGGTACAGGGGGCCAGAAGGCTACACCTTC. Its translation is CASSLGYRGPEGYTF. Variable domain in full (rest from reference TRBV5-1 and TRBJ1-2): KAGVTQTPRYLIKTRGQQVTLSCSPISGHRSVSWYQQTPGQGLQFLFEYFSETQRNKGNFPGRFSGRQFSNSRSEMNVSTLELGDSALYLCASSLGYRGPEGYTFGSGTRLTVV.

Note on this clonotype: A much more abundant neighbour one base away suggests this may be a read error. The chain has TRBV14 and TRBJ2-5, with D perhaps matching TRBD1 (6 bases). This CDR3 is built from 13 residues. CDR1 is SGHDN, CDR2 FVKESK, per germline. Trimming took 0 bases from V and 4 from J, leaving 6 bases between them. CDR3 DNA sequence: TGTGCCAGCAGCCAAGAACAGGGAGAGACCCAGTACTTC. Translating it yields CASSQEQGETQYF. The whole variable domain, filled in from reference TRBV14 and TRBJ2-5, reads EAGVTQFPSHSVIEKGQTVTLRCDPISGHDNLYWYRRVMGKEIKFLLHFVKESKQDESGMPNNRFLAERTGGTYSTLKVQPAELEDSGVYFCASSQEQGETQYFGPGTRLLVL.

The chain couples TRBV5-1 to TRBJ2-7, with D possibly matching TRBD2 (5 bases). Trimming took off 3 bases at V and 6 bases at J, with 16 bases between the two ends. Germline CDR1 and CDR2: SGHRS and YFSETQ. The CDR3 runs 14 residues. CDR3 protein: CASSSQVSGGEQYF. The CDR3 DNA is TGCGCCAGCAGCTCCCAGGTCAGCGGTGGCGAGCAGTACTTC.

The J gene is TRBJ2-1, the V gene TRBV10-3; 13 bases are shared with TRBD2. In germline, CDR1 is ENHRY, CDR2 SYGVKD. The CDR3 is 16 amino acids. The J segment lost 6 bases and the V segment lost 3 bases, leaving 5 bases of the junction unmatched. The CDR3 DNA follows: TGTGCCATCAGTGACGGACTAGCGGGGGCAAGCAATGAGCAGTTCTTC. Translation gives CAISDGLAGASNEQFF.

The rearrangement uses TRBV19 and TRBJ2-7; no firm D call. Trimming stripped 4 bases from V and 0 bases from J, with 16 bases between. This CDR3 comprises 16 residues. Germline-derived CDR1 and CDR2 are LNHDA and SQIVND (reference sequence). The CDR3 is CASSTSYTVNSYEQYF. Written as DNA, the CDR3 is TGTGCCAGTAGTACTTCCTACACAGTAAACTCCTACGAGCAGTACTTC.

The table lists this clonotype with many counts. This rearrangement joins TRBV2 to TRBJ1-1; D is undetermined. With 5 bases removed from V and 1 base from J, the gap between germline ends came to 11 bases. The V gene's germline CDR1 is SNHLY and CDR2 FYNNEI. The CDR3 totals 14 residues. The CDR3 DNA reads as TGTGCCAGCAGTTCTTTGGGAGGGAACACTGAAGCTTTCTTT. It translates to CASSSLGGNTEAFF.

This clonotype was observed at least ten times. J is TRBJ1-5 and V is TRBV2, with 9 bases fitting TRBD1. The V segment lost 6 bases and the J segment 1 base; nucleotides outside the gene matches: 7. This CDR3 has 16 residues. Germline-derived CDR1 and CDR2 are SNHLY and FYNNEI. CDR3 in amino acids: CASRESQGASNQPQHF. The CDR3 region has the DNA TGTGCCAGCAGGGAATCACAGGGGGCGAGCAATCAGCCCCAGCATTTT.

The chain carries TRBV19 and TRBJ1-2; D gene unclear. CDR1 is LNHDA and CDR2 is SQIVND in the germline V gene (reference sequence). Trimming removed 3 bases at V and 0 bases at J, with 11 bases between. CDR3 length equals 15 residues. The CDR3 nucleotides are TGTGCCAGTAGTATGGACTGGGGAACTAACTATGGCTACACCTTC. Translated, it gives CASSMDWGTNYGYTF.

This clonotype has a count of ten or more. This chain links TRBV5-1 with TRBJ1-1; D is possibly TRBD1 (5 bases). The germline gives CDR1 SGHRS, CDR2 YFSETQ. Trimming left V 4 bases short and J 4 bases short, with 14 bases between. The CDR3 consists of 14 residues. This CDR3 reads CASSLQGWATEAFF. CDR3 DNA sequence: TGCGCCAGCAGCCTCCAGGGTTGGGCCACTGAAGCTTTCTTT.

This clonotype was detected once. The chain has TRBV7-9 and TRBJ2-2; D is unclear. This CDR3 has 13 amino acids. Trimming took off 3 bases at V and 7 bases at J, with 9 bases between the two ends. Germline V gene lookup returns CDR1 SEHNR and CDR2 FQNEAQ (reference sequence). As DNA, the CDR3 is TGTGCCAGCAGCTTGGGGTCAGTCGGGGAGCTGTTTTTT. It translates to CASSLGSVGELFF.

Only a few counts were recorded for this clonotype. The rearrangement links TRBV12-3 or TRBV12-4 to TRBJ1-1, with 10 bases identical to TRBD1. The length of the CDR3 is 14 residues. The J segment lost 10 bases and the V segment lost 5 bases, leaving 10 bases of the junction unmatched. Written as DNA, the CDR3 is TGTGCCAGCAGTCGACAGGGGGCGATGGGGGGAGCTTTCTTT. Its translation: CASSRQGAMGGAFF.

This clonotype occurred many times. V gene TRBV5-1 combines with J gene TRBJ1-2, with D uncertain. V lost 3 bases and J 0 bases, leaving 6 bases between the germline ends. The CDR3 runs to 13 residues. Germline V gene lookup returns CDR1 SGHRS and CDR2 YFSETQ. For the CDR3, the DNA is TGCGCCAGCAGCTCTGGGGCTAACTATGGCTACACCTTC. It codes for CASSSGANYGYTF.

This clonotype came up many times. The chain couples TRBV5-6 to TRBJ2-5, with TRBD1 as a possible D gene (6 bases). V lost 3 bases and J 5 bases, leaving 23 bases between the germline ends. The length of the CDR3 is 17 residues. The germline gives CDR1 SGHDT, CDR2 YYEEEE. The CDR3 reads CASSSSHWGQPGETQYF. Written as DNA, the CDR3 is TGTGCCAGCAGCTCGTCTCATTGGGGGCAGCCTGGGGAGACCCAGTACTTC.

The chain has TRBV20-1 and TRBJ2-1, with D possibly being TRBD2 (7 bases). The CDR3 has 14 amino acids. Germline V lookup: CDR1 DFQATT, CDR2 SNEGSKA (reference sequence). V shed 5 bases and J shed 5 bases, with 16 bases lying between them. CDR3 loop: CSALRGAAHNEQFF. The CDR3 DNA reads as TGCAGTGCTCTTCGGGGGGCGGCACACAATGAGCAGTTCTTC.

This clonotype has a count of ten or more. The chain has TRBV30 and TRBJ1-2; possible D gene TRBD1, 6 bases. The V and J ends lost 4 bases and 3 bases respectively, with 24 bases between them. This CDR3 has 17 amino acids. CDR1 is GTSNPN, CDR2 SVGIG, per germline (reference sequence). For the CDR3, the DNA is TGTGCCTGGACCCTGGGGTTGGGACACCTACCCCACTATGGCTACACCTTC. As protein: CAWTLGLGHLPHYGYTF.

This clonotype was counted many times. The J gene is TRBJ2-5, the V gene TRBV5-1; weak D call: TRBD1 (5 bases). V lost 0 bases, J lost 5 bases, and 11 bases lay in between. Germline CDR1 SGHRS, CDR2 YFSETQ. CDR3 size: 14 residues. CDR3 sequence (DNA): TGCGCCAGCAGCTTGGTTCCAGGGATGGAGACCCAGTACTTC. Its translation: CASSLVPGMETQYF.

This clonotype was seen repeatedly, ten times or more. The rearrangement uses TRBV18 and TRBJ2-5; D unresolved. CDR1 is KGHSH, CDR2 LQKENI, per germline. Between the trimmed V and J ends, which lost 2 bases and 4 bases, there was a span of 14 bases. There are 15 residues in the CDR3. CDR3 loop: CASSPFTTTLETQYF. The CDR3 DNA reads TGTGCCAGCTCACCATTTACGACGACCCTAGAGACCCAGTACTTC.

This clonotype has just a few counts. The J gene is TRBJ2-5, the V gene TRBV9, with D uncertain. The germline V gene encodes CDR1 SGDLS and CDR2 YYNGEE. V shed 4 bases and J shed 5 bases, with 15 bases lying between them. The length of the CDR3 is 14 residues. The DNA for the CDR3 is TGTGCCAGCAGCCCCAAAAAAGACTGGGAGACCCAGTACTTC. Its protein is CASSPKKDWETQYF.

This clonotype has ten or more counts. This CDR3 is CASSLNIGNTEAFF. DNA of the CDR3: TGCGCCAGCAGCCTTAATATAGGGAACACTGAAGCTTTCTTT. The chain has TRBV5-1 and TRBJ1-1; D gene uncertain. The germline CDR1 and CDR2 sequences are SGHRS and YFSETQ. The CDR3 consists of 14 residues. Trimming removed 4 bases at V and 1 base at J, with 11 bases between.

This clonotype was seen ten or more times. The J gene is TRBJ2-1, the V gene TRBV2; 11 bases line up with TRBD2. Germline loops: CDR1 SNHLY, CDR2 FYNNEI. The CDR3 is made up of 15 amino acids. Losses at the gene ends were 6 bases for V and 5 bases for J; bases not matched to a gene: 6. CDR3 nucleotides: TGTGCCAGCAGGGGGGGACTAGCGGAAAACAATGAGCAGTTCTTC. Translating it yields CASRGGLAENNEQFF.